The present entry profiles one T cell receptor (beta chain) with its context. Its antigen is still unknown. The data originate from a study of blood T cells in healthy people across ages. Study-wide findings and caveats: Versus aged donors, long-lived donors had higher diversity and more naive CD4+ cells. Naive T cell percentage strongly correlated with TCR beta diversity. Across the age range, TCR beta diversity per million T cells fell in a roughly linear way.

The CDR3 loop spans 15 amino acids. Germline V gives CDR1 SQVTM, CDR2 ANQGSEA. V gave up 6 bases and J gave up 0 bases, with 15 bases separating them. A J-beta primer mix and a sample-barcoded 5' primer were used in a second PCR of about 7 to 11 cycles. A template-switch adaptor containing 12 random nucleotides labeled each cDNA molecule. Using its own MiXCR run on the 5' RACE reads, TCRdb lists one record per CDR3 protein. The table shows 1.5 million or so distinct CDR3 sequences, with under 55% occurring only once. The sample consisted of blood. V and J are TRBV29-1 and TRBJ2-4, with D uncertain. This TCR came from a woman aged 18-29 years in good health. The CDR3 region has the DNA TGCAGCGTCGCCCGGGCCCAAGGAGCCAAAAACATTCAGTACTTC. Amino acid sequence: CSVARAQGAKNIQYF. The full variable domain, with the rest looked up from reference TRBV29-1 and TRBJ2-4, is SAVISQKPSRDICQRGTSLTIQCQVDSQVTMMFWYRQQPGQSLTLIATANQGSEATYESGFVIDKFPISRPNLTFSTLTVSNMSPEDSSIYLCSVARAQGAKNIQYFGAGTRLSVL.